This T cell receptor beta chain is from a study of read filtering for tumor transcriptome and immune sequencing. Across the study: The cohort had roughly 17 men and over twelve women aged roughly 45 to 90, mean roughly 70 years. Study conclusions and caveats: Dropping single-read clonotypes raised IR-seq and RNA-seq shared-clonotype correlation.

V was pared by 8 bases and J by 5 bases, with 9 bases of the junction left unmatched. CDR1 is SGHVS, CDR2 FQNEAQ, per germline. This CDR3 is 14 amino acids long. Molecular barcoded adaptors covering alpha/delta and beta/gamma chains were used on approximately 400 ng RNA. One entry per CDR3 protein, called by TCRdb with MiXCR from the reads. The repertoire holds 75,000 to 90,000 distinct CDR3 sequences, with approximately 13% as singletons. This clonotype has at least ten counts. Its antigen is unknown. What was sequenced was a population of CD138-negative cells sorted from bone marrow. This receptor was obtained from a donor older than 35 with multiple myeloma. The gene calls are TRBV7-8 and TRBJ2-1; TRBD2 aligns across 7 bases. The CDR3 sequence: CASQGGRVNNEQFF. In nucleotides, the CDR3 is TGTGCCAGCCAGGGAGGGAGGGTCAACAATGAGCAGTTCTTC.